Presented here are 6 T cell receptor beta chains from one specimen sequenced in a study of blood T cell repertoires in COVID-19. Here immunoSEQ multiplex PCR was the method, and the copy in TCRdb shows in-frame clones only, minus some. Found here are some 220,000 clones, 84% of them singletons; the top ten hold roughly 18%. Sequences were obtained from peripheral blood. Receptor source: a woman older than 75 with active or convalescent COVID-19.

This sequence joins TRBV5-1 and TRBJ1-1; possibly TRBD1 for D (6 bases). The CDR3 has 16 amino acids. Deletions cut 3 bases from V and 0 bases from J, with 15 bases between. Germline V gives CDR1 SGHRS, CDR2 YFSETQ. The CDR3, as DNA: TGCGCCAGCAGCTATGGGAGGGGGTTCATGAACACTGAAGCTTTCTTT. Amino acids: CASSYGRGFMNTEAFF.

This chain connects TRBV28 to TRBJ2-1; 10 bases align to TRBD1. The length of the CDR3 is 15 residues. The germline gives CDR1 MDHEN, CDR2 SYDVKM. The J segment lost 9 bases and the V segment lost 5 bases, leaving 10 bases of the junction unmatched. Here the CDR3 DNA reads TGTGCCAGCAGTCCCGAGGGACAGGGGATCGGTGAGCAGTTCTTC. Residues: CASSPEGQGIGEQFF. Based on the CDR3 plus reference TRBV28 and TRBJ2-1, the full variable domain is DVKVTQSSRYLVKRTGEKVFLECVQDMDHENMFWYRQDPGLGLRLIYFSYDVKMKEKGDIPEGYSVSREKKERFSLILESASTNQTSMYLCASSPEGQGIGEQFFGPGTRLTVL.

This chain links TRBV4-3 with TRBJ2-1, with TRBD1 as a possible D gene (6 bases). The V and J ends lost 1 base and 4 bases respectively, with 14 bases between them. The germline gives CDR1 LGHNA, CDR2 YSLEER. This CDR3 spans 16 amino acids. CDR3 sequence: CASSQVGPGDYNEQFF. In nucleotides, the CDR3 is TGCGCCAGCAGCCAAGTTGGACCAGGGGATTACAATGAGCAGTTCTTC.

This rearrangement joins TRBV5-1 to TRBJ2-5; 8 nucleotides agree with TRBD1. There are 15 residues in the CDR3. CDR1 SGHRS and CDR2 YFSETQ come from the germline V gene. V lost 2 bases to trimming and J lost 5 bases; unmatched junction nucleotides: 8. DNA for the CDR3: TGCGCCAGCAGCTTAATGATAACAGGGGGTGAGACCCAGTACTTC. Protein: CASSLMITGGETQYF.

This clone has only one observation. The chain recombines TRBV29-1 with TRBJ2-5; TRBD2 matches 7 bases. In germline, CDR1 is SQVTM, CDR2 ANQGSEA. The CDR3 is 12 residues long. V shed 6 bases, J shed 2 bases, and the junction held 3 bases outside the gene matches. The CDR3, as DNA: TGCAGCGTAGGACTAGAGCAAGAGACCCAGTACTTC. As protein: CSVGLEQETQYF.

This CDR3 reads CSARRDSGGTEAFF. The CDR3 nucleotides are TGCAGCGCTCGCCGCGATTCCGGGGGCACTGAAGCTTTCTTT. This chain uses TRBV29-1 with TRBJ1-1; the D gene is possibly TRBD1 (5 bases). V was shortened by 7 bases and J by 4 bases, with 19 bases between the two germline ends. This CDR3 is 14 amino acids long. The germline CDR1 and CDR2 sequences are SQVTM and ANQGSEA.